Listed here is a single TCR beta chain. There is no known antigen for this receptor. No base-level quality is on record; no much larger clone is a single base apart. The time point label, as the study defines it: baseline before first vaccination. Samples from vaccinated people were obtained from the UK trials COV001 and COV002, which included a single-blind randomized controlled phase 2/3 trial of AZD1222 (ChAdOx1 nCoV-19) in healthy adults. For TCRbeta chain sequencing, PBMC samples were collected from trial participants at day 0 and at day 28 after the second dose. The CDR3 regions of human TCRbeta chains were subjected to immunosequencing. The study's processing was this. TCRs in the repertoires were matched against a reference library of SARS-CoV-2-specific TCRs that had been generated with the MIRA antigen-specificity platform. Breadth was defined as the fraction of unique TCRs that were SARS-CoV-2-associated. Depth was defined as the fraction of total T cells that were SARS-CoV-2-associated. Each spike-specific TCR was assigned to its reactive spike region and to a CD4 or CD8 class using the MIRA data. Log10-transformed breadth and depth values were compared by one-way ANOVA with Sidak's multiple comparisons tests. TCRdb carries this immuneACCESS record with in-frame sequences only. Its versions omit some clonotypes, under half of them owing to an unresolved V gene in the studies checked, with the rest unexplained. V, J and clone size are those of that table, while D and trimming were read from the DNA. The sample includes about 67,000 clones, with roughly 80% observed a single time. Of the sample, 20% to 25% falls within the top ten clones.

The sample comes from a study of T cell responses to AZD1222 COVID-19 vaccine (dated by TCRdb to about 2021). Concerning the study at large: AZD1222 recipients given second doses at about 4 weeks or at about 12 weeks were pooled, since spike-specific TCR depth and breadth were not found to differ between the two schedules. A total of around 240 trial participants underwent TCR sequencing, of whom 200 to 220 received two doses of AZD1222 and around 25 received two doses of the MenACWY control vaccine. Trial participants were enrolled into age subgroups of 18-55, 56-69 and 70-plus years, which contained about 150, 27 and 61 TCR-sequenced participants, respectively. Beyond this particular receptor, the publication reports: The whole spike protein was spanned by vaccine-associated CD4 TCRs, and dominant responses were seen in regions 160-218 and 743-854. After two AZD1222 doses, spike-specific TCR breadth and depth were significantly higher than at day 0 and than in MenACWY recipients. Conclusions about previously exposed vaccinees were limited because only 6 or 7 AZD1222 recipients were SARS-CoV-2 seropositive at baseline. Reportedly, almost half of the unique spike-specific TCRs recognized epitopes lying outside the regions that are mutated in the B.1.351 and B.1.1.7 variants. Participants were mostly white British, with more females than males. The authors suggested clonal diversity may have been underestimated. In the small 56-69-year group, the increase in depth fell short of significance, most likely because of low power. Because no day 14 peak-response samples were available, repertoires were characterized only after the peak T cell response.

The TCR originated in an adult in good health. This sample comprised peripheral blood, obtained on day 0 of AZD1222 vaccination.

Here the CDR3 is given as CASSLTTGLNTGELFF. The sequenced DNA: TGTGCCAGCAGCTTGACCACAGGATTGAACACCGGGGAGCTGTTTTTT. The rearranged chain carries TRBV7-8 and TRBJ2-2; the D gene is possibly TRBD1, with 5 bases matching. Including the terminal cysteine and phenylalanine, the CDR3 comprises 16 residues. Only the CDR3 part of the read is kept: 48 bases, read in frame from the first base. V gives up 3 bases and J gives up 1 base, and the segment between their germline ends measures 12 bases. For CDR1 and CDR2, the germline V gene lists SGHVS and FQNEAQ.